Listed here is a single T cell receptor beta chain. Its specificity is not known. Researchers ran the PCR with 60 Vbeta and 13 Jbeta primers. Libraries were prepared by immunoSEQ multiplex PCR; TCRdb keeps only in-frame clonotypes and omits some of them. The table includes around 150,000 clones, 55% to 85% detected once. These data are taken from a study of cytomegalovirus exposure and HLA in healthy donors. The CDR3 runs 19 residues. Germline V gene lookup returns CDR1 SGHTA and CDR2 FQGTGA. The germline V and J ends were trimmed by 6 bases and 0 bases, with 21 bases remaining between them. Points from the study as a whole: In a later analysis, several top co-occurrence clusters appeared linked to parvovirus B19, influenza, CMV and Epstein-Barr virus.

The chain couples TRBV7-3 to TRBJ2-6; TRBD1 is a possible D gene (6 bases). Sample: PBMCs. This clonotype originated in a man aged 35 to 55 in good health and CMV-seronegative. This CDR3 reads CASRNEPTGLRSGANVLTF. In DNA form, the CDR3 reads TGTGCCAGCAGGAATGAACCGACAGGCCTGCGCTCTGGGGCCAACGTCCTGACTTTC.